Shown below are 14 T cell receptor beta chains from a single sample sequenced in a study of T cell responses to AZD1222 COVID-19 vaccine. Sequenced by immunoSEQ multiplex PCR; TCRdb stores in-frame clones only, minus some. In the table there are more than 80,000 clones, less than 95% of which are singletons. The sequencing used peripheral blood, collected 28 days after the second AZD1222 dose. These receptors were collected from an adult who received the AZD1222 COVID-19 vaccine.

The gene calls are TRBV9 and TRBJ1-5; no clear D. The CDR3 sequence is 13 residues long. V was clipped by 7 bases and J by 0 bases, with 8 bases between them. Germline-derived CDR1 and CDR2 are SGDLS and YYNGEE. CDR3: CASAQDSNQPQHF. The DNA of the CDR3 is TGTGCCAGCGCACAAGATAGCAATCAGCCCCAGCATTTT.

The chain links TRBV5-1 to TRBJ1-2; perhaps TRBD1 as D (6 bases). V was shortened by 5 bases and J by 3 bases, with 8 bases between the two germline ends. This CDR3 is built from 12 residues. Germline V gene lookup returns CDR1 SGHRS and CDR2 YFSETQ. The CDR3 spells CASSPGDYGYTF. CDR3 DNA: TGCGCCAGCAGTCCAGGGGACTATGGCTACACCTTC.

This clone ranks as medium-sized (0.01 to 0.1%). This chain links TRBV6-2 or TRBV6-3 with TRBJ2-5; D remains ambiguous. This CDR3 region has 13 residues. Germline V gives CDR1 MNHEY, CDR2 SVGEGT. V was trimmed by 3 bases and J by 3 bases, leaving 8 bases between them. CDR3 bases: TGTGCCAGCAGTTATGCCCCGGAAGAGACCCAGTACTTC. This translates into CASSYAPEETQYF.

The chain has TRBV6-6 and TRBJ1-5; 9 nucleotides line up with TRBD1. The V and J ends lost 2 bases and 7 bases, in that order; junction bases with no gene match: 6. CDR3 size: 15 residues. CDR1 is MNHNY, CDR2 SVGAGI, per germline (reference sequence). CDR3 region: CASSYPGQGRQPQHF. CDR3 nucleotides: TGTGCCAGCAGTTACCCGGGACAGGGCCGGCAGCCCCAGCATTTT.

The CDR3 region has the DNA TGCGCCAGCAGCCAAGTGACAGGGGCGCTATTGGGTGAAAAACTGTTTTTT. Protein product: CASSQVTGALLGEKLFF. The chain joins TRBV4-3 to TRBJ1-4, with 8 bases that match TRBD1. The V gene end was trimmed by 1 base and the J gene end by 7 bases; junction bases not matched to a gene: 11. Germline lookup yields CDR1 LGHNA and CDR2 YSLEER. CDR3 length equals 17 residues.

This clone was picked up a small number of times. The chain is built from TRBV18 and TRBJ1-5, with D possibly being TRBD1 (6 bases). V dropped 5 bases and J dropped 0 bases, with 17 bases sitting between them. This CDR3 has 17 residues. Per the germline V gene, CDR1 is KGHSH and CDR2 is LQKENI. CDR3 sequence (DNA): TGTGCCAGCTCAACGACCTCGGGAGGGGGTAGCAATCAGCCCCAGCATTTT. This gives the protein CASSTTSGGGSNQPQHF.

J is TRBJ2-2 and V is TRBV7-3; the D gene is possibly TRBD2 (5 bases). There are 16 residues in the CDR3. Germline V gene lookup returns CDR1 SGHTA and CDR2 FQGTGA. V was trimmed by 1 base and J by 2 bases, leaving 11 bases between them. CDR3 sequence: CASSLMETGNTGELFF. The CDR3 DNA reads TGTGCCAGCAGCTTAATGGAGACGGGAAACACCGGGGAGCTGTTTTTT.

The CDR3 nucleotides are TGCAGCGTTGAAGGGGGACAGGGTCCACTTTCCTACGAGCAGTACTTC. Residues: CSVEGGQGPLSYEQYF. V is TRBV29-1 and J is TRBJ2-7; TRBD1 aligns across 9 bases. The germline CDR1 and CDR2 sequences are SQVTM and ANQGSEA. The CDR3 loop spans 16 amino acids. The V and J ends lost 1 base and 1 base, in that order; junction bases with no gene match: 8.

The rearrangement uses TRBV6-6 and TRBJ1-3, with a possible D match to TRBD1 (5 bases). There are 18 residues in the CDR3. V lost 5 bases and J 1 base, leaving 21 bases between the germline ends. Germline assignment: CDR1 MNHNY and CDR2 SVGAGI (reference sequence). The CDR3 nucleotides are TGTGCCAGCAGTCACCCCGGGGGGACGGGAAAGTCTGGAAACACCATATATTTT. Its translation: CASSHPGGTGKSGNTIYF.

The rearrangement uses TRBV5-1 and TRBJ2-7; TRBD1 agrees at 12 bases. The germline V gene has CDR1 SGHRS and CDR2 YFSETQ. This CDR3 contains 14 residues. Trimming took 2 bases from V and 5 from J; bases not matched to a gene: 2. For the CDR3, the DNA is TGCGCCAGCAGCTTCGGGACAGGGGGCAACGAGCAGTACTTC. This sequence encodes CASSFGTGGNEQYF.

The chain links TRBV4-3 to TRBJ2-7, with 7 bases that match TRBD1. V was clipped by 1 base and J by 0 bases; unmatched bases: 9. The CDR3 spans 17 residues. Germline V CDR1 and CDR2: LGHNA, YSLEER. CDR3 DNA: TGCGCCAGCAGCCAAGCCGTCGACAGGGAAGCCTCCTACGAGCAGTACTTC. Protein sequence: CASSQAVDREASYEQYF.

The chain links TRBV2 to TRBJ1-2; the match to TRBD1 covers 9 bases. V lost 4 bases and J lost 8; bases outside the gene matches: 5. In germline, CDR1 is SNHLY, CDR2 FYNNEI. The CDR3 has 13 residues. CDR3 sequence: CASSGTGAVGYTF. As DNA, the CDR3 is TGTGCCAGCAGTGGGACAGGGGCCGTCGGCTACACCTTC.

The genes are TRBV5-8 and TRBJ1-1; D is perhaps TRBD1 (6 bases). Trimming pared 2 bases from V and 1 base from J, leaving 15 bases between. There are 16 residues in the CDR3. Per the germline V gene, CDR1 is SGHTS and CDR2 is YDEGEE. The CDR3 DNA sequence: TGTGCCAGCAGCTTAAATGCGGGACAAACGAACACTGAAGCTTTCTTT. It is translated as CASSLNAGQTNTEAFF.

The chain uses TRBV10-3 and TRBJ2-7; possibly TRBD1 for D (6 bases). Germline CDR1 reads ENHRY; CDR2 reads SYGVKD. Trimming pared 10 bases from V and 2 bases from J, leaving 15 bases between. This CDR3 spans 13 amino acids. CDR3 DNA: TGTGCCACCACCACGACAGGTACCTACGAGCAGTACTTC. It translates to CATTTTGTYEQYF.